A selection of T cell receptor beta chains follows, all from one sample in a study of T cell responses to AZD1222 COVID-19 vaccine. Measured with immunoSEQ multiplex PCR; TCRdb has only the in-frame clones, and not every one. The profile covers more than 95,000 clones, with approximately 93% appearing a single time and 5% taken by the ten largest. Specimen: peripheral blood, collected on day 0 of AZD1222 vaccination. All receptors come from an adult in good health. CDR3s include the opening cysteine and the closing phenylalanine or tryptophan. The D gene is left open where the match is weak. Where a row states a size, it is once, few, many or the class of an expanded clone; other rows omit it.

len,d_gene,v_gene,abundance,j_gene,CDR3aa,CDR3nt
14,NA,TRBV5-1,NA,TRBJ2-7,CASSSPGINYEQYF,TGCGCCAGCAGCTCGCCGGGAATTAACTACGAGCAGTACTTC
14,NA,TRBV15,NA,TRBJ1-4,CATSRGVANEKLFF,TGTGCCACCAGCCGGGGGGTAGCTAATGAAAAACTGTTTTTT
15,NA,TRBV7-9,NA,TRBJ1-6,CASSLGWRDNSPLHF,TGTGCCAGCAGCTTAGGGTGGCGGGATAATTCACCCCTCCACTTT
15,TRBD2,TRBV5-1,NA,TRBJ2-7,CASSLLAGSSYEQYF,TGCGCCAGCAGCCTATTAGCGGGCAGCTCCTACGAGCAGTACTTC
13,NA,TRBV9,NA,TRBJ1-4,CASSERTDEKLFF,TGTGCCAGCAGCGAGCGCACGGATGAAAAACTGTTTTTT
14,TRBD2,TRBV5-1,NA,TRBJ2-7,CASSIGTRTYEQYF,TGCGCCAGCAGCATCGGGACTAGGACCTACGAGCAGTACTTC
13,NA,TRBV3-1/TRBV3-2,NA,TRBJ1-6,CASSQERNSPLHF,TGTGCCAGCAGCCAAGAGAGGAATTCACCCCTCCACTTT
12,TRBD1,TRBV28,NA,TRBJ1-1,CASNAGTGKAFF,TGTGCCAGCAACGCCGGGACAGGGAAAGCTTTCTTT
13,NA,TRBV15,NA,TRBJ2-5,CATSRDSQETQYF,TGTGCCACCAGCAGGGACAGCCAAGAGACCCAGTACTTC
17,NA,TRBV27,NA,TRBJ2-7,CASSFRPSDSLNREQYF,TGTGCCAGCAGTTTTCGGCCCTCCGACTCCCTTAACCGCGAGCAGTACTTC
16,TRBD2,TRBV5-3,NA,TRBJ2-3,CARSPHRTSATDTQYF,TGTGCCAGAAGCCCGCACAGGACTAGCGCCACAGATACGCAGTATTTT
15,TRBD2,TRBV5-1,once,TRBJ2-5,CASSYRDPGGETQYF,TGCGCCAGCAGCTACCGGGACCCCGGGGGGGAGACCCAGTACTTC
12,NA,TRBV9,NA,TRBJ1-2,CASQSQNYGYTF,TGTGCCAGCCAGTCCCAAAACTATGGCTACACCTTC
11,NA,TRBV6-5,NA,TRBJ2-7,CASSYRWEQYF,TGTGCCAGCAGTTACCGGTGGGAGCAGTACTTC